This entry describes one T cell receptor (beta chain). The CDR3 runs to 17 residues. Germline loops: CDR1 LNHDA, CDR2 SQIVND (reference sequence). V dropped 6 bases and J dropped 2; count of bases not matched to a gene: 12. Clones were sequenced by immunoSEQ multiplex PCR, and TCRdb holds only the in-frame ones, with some missing. This repertoire shows around 150,000 clones, roughly 82% found once; its top ten account for roughly 7.9%. This specimen belongs to a study of blood T cell repertoires in COVID-19. Study-level background: Acute and convalescent COVID-19 samples came from the United States, Italy and Spain. From T cells, B-cell-depleted T cells, or PBMCs came the material, which was cDNA or gDNA.

This TCR came from a woman in her forties or fifties in a cohort sampled during active or convalescent COVID-19. Input material: peripheral blood. The chain couples TRBV19 to TRBJ1-4, with 7 bases that match TRBD1. The CDR3 nucleotides read TGTGCCAGTAGACGACGGGAGGGGGCGGTCACTAATGAAAAACTGTTTTTT. Its protein product is CASRRREGAVTNEKLFF.